Listed below are T cell receptor beta chains from one sample, sequenced in a study of PD-L1 blockade in urothelial cancer. Libraries were prepared by immunoSEQ multiplex PCR; TCRdb keeps only in-frame clonotypes and omits some of them. This sample has tens of thousands of clones, with about 90% found just once. This specimen was PBMCs, taken around atezolizumab (anti-PD-L1) treatment. Receptor source: a man between 60 and 70 years old with urothelial cancer. Each CDR3 is given with its conserved first and last residue. The D gene is left open where the match is weak. The size entry is marked missing in some rows and otherwise reads once, few, many or a size class.

>.|.|TRBJ1-2|TRBV9
TGTGCCAGCAGTGCCATGACAGGTAGCTATGGCTACACCTTC
CASSAMTGSYGYTF
>.|TRBD1|TRBJ1-6|TRBV6-1
TGTGCCAGCAGTGCGCCAGGGGGGAATAATTCACCCCTCCACTTT
CASSAPGGNNSPLHF
>few|.|TRBJ1-5|TRBV2
TGTGCCAGCAGTGATCAGAGCAATCAGCCCCAGCATTTT
CASSDQSNQPQHF
>.|TRBD1|TRBJ2-5|TRBV5-1
TGCGCCAGCAGTCAGGGACAGGGGGCAGAGACCCAGTACTTC
CASSQGQGAETQYF
>.|TRBD1|TRBJ2-1|TRBV29-1
TGCAGCGTTGAAGATCATGGGGGACAGTATTACAATGAGCAGTTCTTC
CSVEDHGGQYYNEQFF
>.|.|TRBJ1-2|TRBV11-2
TGTGCCAGCAGCCAGAGACAGTTCTATGGCTACACCTTC
CASSQRQFYGYTF
>.|.|TRBJ2-7|TRBV2
TGTGCCAGCAGTCCTCTTCTCTACGAGCAGTACTTC
CASSPLLYEQYF
>.|TRBD2|TRBJ2-5|TRBV4-2
TGTGCCAGCAGCCCAGATTCTAGCGGGGGGGATAGGGAGACCCAGTACTTC
CASSPDSSGGDRETQYF
>.|TRBD2|TRBJ2-7|TRBV6-5
TGTGCCAGCAGATCCGGACTAGCTATGTTCGAGCAGTACTTC
CASRSGLAMFEQYF
>.|.|TRBJ2-1|TRBV27
TGTGCCAGCAGTAAATTAGCGCCCAGCTCCTACAATGAGCAGTTCTTC
CASSKLAPSSYNEQFF
>.|TRBD2|TRBJ2-1|TRBV2
TGTGCCAGCAGGAGAGGCCTAGCGGGGGCGAAAGGGGATGAGCAGTTCTTC
CASRRGLAGAKGDEQFF
>.|.|TRBJ1-3|TRBV14
TGTGCCAGCAGCCAAGTCTCACCTAGAAACACCATATATTTT
CASSQVSPRNTIYF
>.|TRBD2|TRBJ2-3|TRBV4-2
TGTGCCAGCAGCCAGGGAGAGACTAGCGGTGCGGATACGCAGTATTTT
CASSQGETSGADTQYF
>.|TRBD1|TRBJ1-2|TRBV5-1
TGCGCCAGCAGCTGGGGACAGGGGGTGTTCGACTATGGCTACACCTTC
CASSWGQGVFDYGYTF
>.|.|TRBJ2-5|TRBV28
TGTGCCAGCAGTTCGCGGGTTCGGGCAGGGGAACAAGAGACCCAGTACTTC
CASSSRVRAGEQETQYF
>.|.|TRBJ1-2|TRBV4-3
TGCGCCAGCAGCCAAGATTCGTTAGGGATAGGGACTTTCTATGGCTACACCTTC
CASSQDSLGIGTFYGYTF
>.|.|TRBJ2-2|TRBV7-6
TGTGCCAGCAGCTTAGACAAGATATCGAACACCGGGGAGCTGTTTTTT
CASSLDKISNTGELFF
>.|.|TRBJ1-1|TRBV6-5
TGTCCACGAGAGAGGAACACTGAAGCTTTCTTT
CPRERNTEAFF
>.|TRBD2|TRBJ2-3|TRBV5-5
TGTGCCAGCAGCTTTCGGGGGGTTGTCACAGATACGCAGTATTTT
CASSFRGVVTDTQYF
>once|.|TRBJ2-1|TRBV4-2
TGTGCCAGCAGCCAGGCCTTTGTTTATGAGCAGTTCTTC
CASSQAFVYEQFF
>.|.|TRBJ2-3|TRBV29-1
TGCAGCGGCGGTCTGGGGCACACAGATACGCAGTATTTT
CSGGLGHTDTQYF
>once|.|TRBJ1-2|TRBV12-1
TGTGCCAGCAGCCCTGGACAGCGGCAAGGCTACACCTTC
CASSPGQRQGYTF
>.|.|TRBJ1-1|TRBV11-2
TGTGCCAGCAGCGCTGACATGATGATGGCTGAAGCTTTCTTT
CASSADMMMAEAFF
>.|.|TRBJ1-3|TRBV7-8
TGTGCCAGCAGCTTATTAGCAGGGTTGGGTGGAAACACCATATATTTT
CASSLLAGLGGNTIYF
>.|.|TRBJ2-3|TRBV7-9
TGTGCCAGCAGCGACGTTACAGGGTCCGAGGCAGATACGCAGTATTTT
CASSDVTGSEADTQYF
>.|.|TRBJ1-5|TRBV9
TGTGCCAGCAGCGTAGGCCCCCAGACAGACAATTTTGAGCCCCAGCATTTT
CASSVGPQTDNFEPQHF